The subject of this entry is one TCR beta chain. Its antigen is still unknown. This sample stems from a study of cytomegalovirus exposure and HLA in healthy donors. General study findings and limits: TCR beta chains numbering some 160 were designated cytomegalovirus-associated.

Germline CDR1 reads SGHNT; CDR2 reads YYREEE (reference sequence). V lost 5 bases and J 6 bases, leaving 15 bases between the germline ends. The CDR3 is 15 residues long. Data came from immunoSEQ multiplex PCR; TCRdb stores just in-frame clones and leaves some out. This table has 250,000 to 350,000 clones, 70% to 90% appearing once. V and J are TRBV5-4 and TRBJ1-6; weak D call: TRBD1 (6 bases). This receptor was taken from a young man in good health and CMV-seronegative. Sequencing was carried out using PBMCs. The CDR3 here is CASSPKTGGNSPLHF. CDR3 bases: TGTGCCAGCAGTCCGAAGACAGGTGGTAATTCACCCCTCCACTTT.